Presented here are 30 T cell receptor beta chains from one specimen sequenced in a study of a mutant IDH1 vaccine in newly diagnosed glioma (dated by TCRdb to about 2021). These TCRs' antigens remain unknown. Reading the label with the study, this specimen's time point is: week 5, during vaccination. Each vaccine dose, consisting of 300 ug of a 20-mer mutant IDH1 peptide in Montanide, was administered subcutaneously with topical imiquimod. The method behind the library was the immunoSEQ multiplex PCR assay. The table comes from immuneACCESS by way of TCRdb, which keeps in-frame sequences with V and J called. Part of the clones is missing from these tables; in studies checked, under half for an unresolved V gene and the rest for unknown reasons. Across this sample there are roughly 28,000 clones, with more than 80% seen only once. 20% of the sample is taken by the ten largest. Material: PBMCs, obtained from a glioma patient whose treatment included an IDH1 peptide vaccine. The receptor set was obtained from a young man with glioma.

The V and J genes are TRBV5-1 and TRBJ1-4; D gene ambiguous. The V gene lost 3 bases and the J gene lost 0 bases, with 6 bases spanning the gap. CDR3 length: 14 amino acids. Per germline, CDR1 SGHRS and CDR2 YFSETQ. The CDR3 nucleotides are TGCGCCAGCAGCTCAACTTCAACTAATGAAAAACTGTTTTTT. Translation: CASSSTSTNEKLFF.

The CDR3 DNA sequence: TGTGCCTGGAGTGTGACGGGGGACACTGAAGCTTTCTTT. It encodes CAWSVTGDTEAFF. The rearrangement joins TRBV30 to TRBJ1-1, with D possibly matching TRBD1 (5 bases). The germline V gene has CDR1 GTSNPN and CDR2 SVGIG (reference sequence). This CDR3 region has 13 residues. Trimming removed 0 bases from V and 3 bases from J, with 8 bases in between.

The chain has TRBV30 and TRBJ2-1; D is perhaps TRBD2 (5 bases). Germline CDR1 and CDR2: GTSNPN and SVGIG (reference sequence). The CDR3 is 14 residues long. V was cut by 4 bases and J by 1 base, with 11 bases left in between. CDR3 residues: CAWTRSGSYNEQFF. CDR3 nucleotide sequence: TGTGCCTGGACCAGATCGGGGTCCTACAATGAGCAGTTCTTC.

The genes are TRBV27 and TRBJ2-5; 7 bases are a match to TRBD1. This CDR3 has 14 residues. The junction had 3 bases not matched to a gene; V was cut back by 3 bases and J by 2 bases. The germline V gene has CDR1 MNHEY and CDR2 SMNVEV (reference sequence). The CDR3 is CASSFNRGQETQYF. CDR3 nucleotide sequence: TGTGCCAGCAGTTTCAACAGGGGTCAAGAGACCCAGTACTTC.

DNA of the CDR3: TGTGCCAGCAGCCTCGCCCGGGCCTCATACACAGATACGCAGTATTTT. Translated, it gives CASSLARASYTDTQYF. The V call is TRBV7-2, the J call TRBJ2-3; D unresolved. V was shortened by 5 bases and J by 2 bases, with 17 bases between the two germline ends. This CDR3 comprises 16 residues. Per germline, CDR1 SGHTA and CDR2 FQGNSA.

The V and J genes are TRBV6-5 and TRBJ1-4; D is uncertain. V was shortened by 5 bases and J by 0 bases, with 7 bases between the two germline ends. CDR3 length: 14 residues. Germline V CDR1 and CDR2: MNHEY, SVGAGI. CDR3 in amino acids: CASSPTATNEKLFF. CDR3 coding DNA: TGTGCCAGCAGTCCGACCGCAACTAATGAAAAACTGTTTTTT.

J is TRBJ2-1 and V is TRBV7-2; 7 nucleotides line up with TRBD2. Trimming removed 8 bases from V and 5 bases from J; junction bases left unmatched: 9. The CDR3 contains 14 residues. Germline loops: CDR1 SGHTA, CDR2 FQGNSA. CDR3 loop: CASGLAGPNNEQFF. The CDR3 DNA reads as TGTGCCAGCGGATTAGCGGGCCCTAACAATGAGCAGTTCTTC.

J is TRBJ2-7 and V is TRBV5-5; no clear D gene. The CDR3 contains 13 residues. Trimming took 0 bases from V and 5 from J, leaving 9 bases between them. CDR1 SGHKS and CDR2 YYEKEE come from the germline V gene (reference sequence). The CDR3 protein is CASSLALGHEQYF. The CDR3 DNA follows: TGTGCCAGCAGCTTGGCATTGGGCCACGAGCAGTACTTC.

The chain is built from TRBV9 and TRBJ2-1; TRBD1 matches at 9 bases. J gave up 7 bases and V 2 bases, and 7 bases lay outside the gene matches. Germline V lookup: CDR1 SGDLS, CDR2 YYNGEE. CDR3 length: 15 residues. The CDR3 bases are TGTGCCAGCAGCGTCTGGGACAGGGTGGGGAATGAGCAGTTCTTC. This encodes CASSVWDRVGNEQFF.

In regard to this clone: Other DNA sequences from this sample encode an identical CDR3 as well. V and J are TRBV5-1 and TRBJ1-2; no clear D. CDR3 length: 14 residues. Germline V CDR1 and CDR2: SGHRS, YFSETQ. The V gene lost 4 bases and the J gene lost 3 bases, with 13 bases spanning the gap. The CDR3 nucleotides are TGCGCCAGCAGCCTTCTCACAGCGGACTATGGCTACACCTTC. It codes for CASSLLTADYGYTF. Drawing the rest from reference TRBV5-1 and TRBJ1-2, the complete variable domain is KAGVTQTPRYLIKTRGQQVTLSCSPISGHRSVSWYQQTPGQGLQFLFEYFSETQRNKGNFPGRFSGRQFSNSRSEMNVSTLELGDSALYLCASSLLTADYGYTFGSGTRLTVV.

This CDR3 reads CAWSVEEGRGYTF. The CDR3, as DNA: TGTGCCTGGAGTGTAGAGGAGGGCCGGGGCTACACCTTC. The chain employs TRBV30 and TRBJ1-2; no clear D gene. Germline values: CDR1 GTSNPN, CDR2 SVGIG (reference sequence). The V gene lost 0 bases and the J gene lost 8 bases, with 13 bases spanning the gap. This CDR3 region has 13 residues.

V and J are TRBV6-4 and TRBJ2-2; D uncertain. The germline CDR1 and CDR2 sequences are MRHNA and SNTAGT. The V and J ends lost 3 bases and 4 bases respectively, with 9 bases between them. CDR3 length equals 14 residues. Written as DNA, the CDR3 is TGTGCCAGCAGTGAAGGCTCGAGCACCGGGGAGCTGTTTTTT. Its translation is CASSEGSSTGELFF.

This chain links TRBV5-1 with TRBJ2-1, with TRBD2 identical over 8 bases. The CDR3 length is 15 residues. Trimming cost V 4 bases and J 5 bases; bases outside gene matches: 8. Germline-derived CDR1 and CDR2 are SGHRS and YFSETQ. The CDR3 reads CASSGGGLADNEQFF. The CDR3 DNA reads TGCGCCAGCAGCGGGGGAGGACTAGCCGACAATGAGCAGTTCTTC.

The chain couples TRBV19 to TRBJ1-2; 7 bases map to TRBD1. Looked up from germline, CDR1 is LNHDA and CDR2 is SQIVND (reference sequence). Trimming at V came to 6 bases and at J to 3 bases, leaving 1 base not matched to a gene. This CDR3 is built from 12 residues. The CDR3 reads CASSGQDYGYTF. In nucleotides, the CDR3 is TGTGCCAGTAGCGGACAGGACTATGGCTACACCTTC.

The V call is TRBV19, the J call TRBJ1-1; the match to TRBD1 covers 7 bases. V lost 2 bases to trimming and J lost 8 bases; unmatched junction nucleotides: 11. Per germline, CDR1 LNHDA and CDR2 SQIVND (reference sequence). CDR3 length equals 15 residues. CDR3 amino acids: CASSITRDSGKEAFF. In nucleotides, the CDR3 is TGTGCCAGTAGTATAACCCGGGACAGCGGGAAAGAAGCTTTCTTT.

This clone was found a few times. The chain combines TRBV27 with TRBJ1-5; TRBD1 is a possible D gene (5 bases). Germline V lookup: CDR1 MNHEY, CDR2 SMNVEV (reference sequence). The V and J ends lost 6 bases and 11 bases respectively, with 17 bases between them. This CDR3 has 13 amino acids. CDR3 coding DNA: TGTGCCAGCAGGCCCGGGATAGCGACAGCCCAGCATTTT. Protein: CASRPGIATAQHF.

The chain combines TRBV19 with TRBJ2-7, with D perhaps TRBD1 (6 bases). Between the trimmed V and J ends, which lost 5 bases and 0 bases, there was a span of 11 bases. CDR3 length: 14 residues. Germline assignment: CDR1 LNHDA and CDR2 SQIVND (reference sequence). In DNA form, the CDR3 reads TGTGCCAGTAGTGATACAGGGATCTCCTACGAGCAGTACTTC. Its translation: CASSDTGISYEQYF.

The chain uses TRBV5-1 and TRBJ2-7; 13 nucleotides align to TRBD2. The CDR3 contains 15 residues. The germline CDR1 and CDR2 sequences are SGHRS and YFSETQ. The J segment lost 6 bases and the V segment lost 0 bases, leaving 3 bases of the junction unmatched. This CDR3 is CASSLATSGRAEQYF. The CDR3 nucleotides read TGCGCCAGCAGCTTGGCCACTAGCGGGAGGGCCGAGCAGTACTTC. Based on the CDR3 plus reference TRBV5-1 and TRBJ2-7, the full variable domain is KAGVTQTPRYLIKTRGQQVTLSCSPISGHRSVSWYQQTPGQGLQFLFEYFSETQRNKGNFPGRFSGRQFSNSRSEMNVSTLELGDSALYLCASSLATSGRAEQYFGPGTRLTVT.

The chain uses TRBV7-2 and TRBJ2-7; 8 positions match TRBD2. The ends lost 2 bases at V and 0 bases at J; junction bases unmatched: 3. The germline CDR1 and CDR2 sequences are SGHTA and FQGNSA. This CDR3 spans 15 amino acids. The CDR3 bases are TGTGCCAGCAGCTTAAACAGCGGGGGCTCCTACGAGCAGTACTTC. Its translation: CASSLNSGGSYEQYF.

In this sample, this clone turned up a few times. The rearrangement links TRBV11-2 to TRBJ2-1, with TRBD2 as a possible D gene (6 bases). The CDR3 is 14 amino acids. The germline gives CDR1 SGHAT, CDR2 FQNNGV. The V end was cut by 1 base, the J end by 5 bases, with 9 bases between. The CDR3 sequence is CASSLGGADNEQFF. The CDR3 nucleotides read TGTGCCAGCAGCTTAGGCGGGGCCGACAATGAGCAGTTCTTC.

V usage is TRBV7-9 and J usage is TRBJ1-1, with D unclear. The germline V gene encodes CDR1 SEHNR and CDR2 FQNEAQ (reference sequence). CDR3 size: 12 residues. Trimming cost V 7 bases and J 4 bases, with 10 bases left between them. The CDR3 coding sequence is TGTGCCAGCATGATCAGTGGCACTGAAGCTTTCTTT. This translates into CASMISGTEAFF.

The chain is built from TRBV5-6 and TRBJ1-2; D uncertain. Germline V CDR1 and CDR2: SGHDT, YYEEEE. Trimming stripped 0 bases from V and 5 bases from J, with 14 bases between. There are 15 residues in the CDR3. The CDR3: CASSLVTSVGYGYTF. Here the CDR3 DNA reads TGTGCCAGCAGCTTGGTCACGTCGGTGGGGTATGGCTACACCTTC.

The chain uses TRBV7-2 and TRBJ1-1; D unclear. The germline V and J ends were trimmed by 1 base and 7 bases, with 16 bases remaining between them. Germline CDR1 reads SGHTA; CDR2 reads FQGNSA. The CDR3 runs to 15 residues. CDR3 coding DNA: TGTGCCAGCAGCTTAGGGGTGGGATTCAGTATTGAAGCTTTCTTT. The encoded protein is CASSLGVGFSIEAFF. Based on the CDR3 plus reference TRBV7-2 and TRBJ1-1, the full variable domain is GAGVSQSPSNKVTEKGKDVELRCDPISGHTALYWYRQSLGQGLEFLIYFQGNSAPDKSGLPSDRFSAERTGGSVSTLTIQRTQQEDSAVYLCASSLGVGFSIEAFFGQGTRLTVV.

The chain couples TRBV7-2 to TRBJ2-5; D might be TRBD1 or TRBD2, each matching 5 bases. The CDR3 totals 15 residues. V was clipped by 5 bases and J by 5 bases, with 18 bases between them. Germline CDR1 SGHTA, CDR2 FQGNSA. In nucleotides, the CDR3 is TGTGCCAGCAGCCCCTCCGGGACGCGGGCGGAGACCCAGTACTTC. This gives the protein CASSPSGTRAETQYF.

The chain recombines TRBV5-6 with TRBJ2-7; tentative D call: TRBD2 (5 bases). CDR1 and CDR2 from the germline V gene are SGHDT and YYEEEE. V was clipped by 1 base and J by 4 bases, with 9 bases between them. The CDR3 contains 13 residues. The CDR3 loop reads CASSLIGEYEQYF. In DNA, the CDR3 is TGTGCCAGCAGCTTGATCGGGGAATACGAGCAGTACTTC.

The chain has TRBV29-1 and TRBJ1-1; tentative D call: TRBD1 (5 bases). Germline assignment: CDR1 SQVTM and CDR2 ANQGSEA. V was cut by 5 bases and J by 1 base, with 11 bases left in between. The CDR3 contains 13 residues. CDR3 in amino acids: CSVTGGRNTEAFF. CDR3 in DNA: TGCAGCGTTACAGGTGGACGGAACACTGAAGCTTTCTTT.

The V call is TRBV30, the J call TRBJ1-1; TRBD1 might be the D (5 bases). There are 13 residues in the CDR3. V lost 7 bases and J 5 bases, leaving 17 bases between the germline ends. From germline, CDR1 is GTSNPN and CDR2 SVGIG (reference sequence). The CDR3 is CAYGHPKGTEAFF. The DNA of the CDR3 is TGTGCCTATGGACACCCTAAAGGGACTGAAGCTTTCTTT.

Concerning this clone itself: At one of its ends the junction is not consistent with the germline gene, which may arise from a read error. The V call is TRBV4-3, the J call TRBJ1-5; D call uncertain. This CDR3 comprises 14 residues. From germline, CDR1 is LGHNA and CDR2 YSLEER. CDR3 coding DNA: TGCGCCAGCAGTCAAGCGCGGGGTTCGCAGCCCCAGCATTTT. Its protein product is CASSQARGSQPQHF.

The chain has TRBV27 and TRBJ1-1, with 10 positions matching TRBD1. Germline-derived CDR1 and CDR2 are MNHEY and SMNVEV (reference sequence). The CDR3 has 14 amino acids. Trimming cost V 5 bases and J 5 bases; bases outside gene matches: 5. The CDR3 is CASSPRDRGTEAFF. The CDR3 nucleotides are TGTGCCAGCAGTCCTAGGGACAGGGGAACTGAAGCTTTCTTT.

V gene TRBV11-2 combines with J gene TRBJ1-5; no firm D call. V shed 1 base and J shed 0 bases, with 10 bases lying between them. The CDR3 extends over 16 amino acids. Germline CDR1 is SGHAT and CDR2 is FQNNGV. CDR3 residues: CASSLVTGYSNQPQHF. Written as DNA, the CDR3 is TGTGCCAGCAGCTTAGTAACGGGATATAGCAATCAGCCCCAGCATTTT.